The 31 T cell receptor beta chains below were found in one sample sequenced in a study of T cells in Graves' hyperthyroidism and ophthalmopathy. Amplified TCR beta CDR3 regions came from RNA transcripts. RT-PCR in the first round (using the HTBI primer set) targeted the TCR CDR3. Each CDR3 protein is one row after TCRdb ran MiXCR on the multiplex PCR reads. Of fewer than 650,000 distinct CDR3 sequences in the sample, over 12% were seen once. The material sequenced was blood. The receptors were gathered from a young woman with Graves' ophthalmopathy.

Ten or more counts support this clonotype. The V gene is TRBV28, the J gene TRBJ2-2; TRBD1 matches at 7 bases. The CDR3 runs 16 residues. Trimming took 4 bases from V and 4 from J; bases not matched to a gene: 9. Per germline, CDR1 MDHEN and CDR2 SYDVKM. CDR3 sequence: CASSSPDRSPTGELFF. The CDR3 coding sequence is TGTGCCAGCAGTTCCCCGGACAGGAGCCCCACCGGGGAGCTGTTTTTT.

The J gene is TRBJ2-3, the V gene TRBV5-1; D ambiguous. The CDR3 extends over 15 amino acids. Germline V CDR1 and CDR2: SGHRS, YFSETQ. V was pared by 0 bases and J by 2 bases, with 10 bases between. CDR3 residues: CASSLAVGLTDTQYF. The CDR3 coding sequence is TGCGCCAGCAGCTTGGCGGTAGGGCTCACAGATACGCAGTATTTT.

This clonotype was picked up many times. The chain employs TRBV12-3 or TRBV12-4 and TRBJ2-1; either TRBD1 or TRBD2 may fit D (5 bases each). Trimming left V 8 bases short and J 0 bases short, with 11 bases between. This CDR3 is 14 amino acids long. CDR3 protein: CASQGPSSYNEQFF. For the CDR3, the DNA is TGTGCCAGCCAGGGACCAAGCTCCTACAATGAGCAGTTCTTC.

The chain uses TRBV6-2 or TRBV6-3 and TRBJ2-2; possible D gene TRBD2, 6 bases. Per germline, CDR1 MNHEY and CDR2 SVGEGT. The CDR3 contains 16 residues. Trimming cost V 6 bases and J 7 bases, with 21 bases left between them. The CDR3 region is CASSRPLASVGGELFF. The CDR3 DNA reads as TGTGCCAGCAGCCGACCTCTCGCTAGCGTGGGCGGGGAGCTGTTTTTT.

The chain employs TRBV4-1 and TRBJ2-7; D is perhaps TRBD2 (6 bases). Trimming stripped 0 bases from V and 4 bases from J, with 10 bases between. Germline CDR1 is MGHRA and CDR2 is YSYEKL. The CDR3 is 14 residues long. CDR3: CASSQDSGGYEQYF. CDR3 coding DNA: TGCGCCAGCAGCCAAGATAGTGGAGGGTACGAGCAGTACTTC.

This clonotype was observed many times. The CDR3 spells CASSQGVGGLHEQFF. The CDR3 region has the DNA TGTGCCAGCAGCCAAGGGGTGGGGGGGCTCCATGAGCAGTTCTTC. This chain connects TRBV3-1 to TRBJ2-1, with D tentatively TRBD2 (7 bases). This CDR3 spans 15 amino acids. V was clipped by 1 base and J by 8 bases, with 15 bases between them. Germline V gene sequence: CDR1 LGHDT, CDR2 YNNKEL (reference sequence).

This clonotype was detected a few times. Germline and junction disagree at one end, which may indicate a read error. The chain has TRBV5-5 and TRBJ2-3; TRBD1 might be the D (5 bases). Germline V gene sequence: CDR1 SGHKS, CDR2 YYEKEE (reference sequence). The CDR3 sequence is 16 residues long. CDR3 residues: CASSLGPVIITGTQYF. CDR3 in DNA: TGTGCCAGCAGCTTGGGCCCAGTTATCATCACAGGTACGCAGTATTTT.

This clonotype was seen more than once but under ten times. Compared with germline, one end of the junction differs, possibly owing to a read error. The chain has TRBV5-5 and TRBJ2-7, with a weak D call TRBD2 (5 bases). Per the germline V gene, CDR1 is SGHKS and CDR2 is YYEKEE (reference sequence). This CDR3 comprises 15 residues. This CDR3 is CASGLEVGISYEQYF. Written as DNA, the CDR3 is TGTGCCAGCGGCTTGGAGGTAGGGATCTCCTACGAGCAGTACTTC.

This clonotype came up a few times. DNA of the CDR3: TGTGCCAGCAGGTCCTCGGACTCCAGCTCCTACGAGCAGTACTTC. This translates into CASRSSDSSSYEQYF. The V gene is TRBV27, the J gene TRBJ2-7; possible D gene TRBD2, 5 bases. Deletions cut 6 bases from V and 0 bases from J, with 15 bases between. The V gene's germline CDR1 is MNHEY and CDR2 SMNVEV (reference sequence). This CDR3 contains 15 residues.

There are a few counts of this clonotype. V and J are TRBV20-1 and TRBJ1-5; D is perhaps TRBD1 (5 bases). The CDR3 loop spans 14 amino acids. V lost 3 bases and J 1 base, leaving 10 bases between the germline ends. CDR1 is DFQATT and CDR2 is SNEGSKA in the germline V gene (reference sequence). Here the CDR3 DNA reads TGCAGTGCTAGGGGCAGGGTCAGCAATCAGCCCCAGCATTTT. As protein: CSARGRVSNQPQHF.

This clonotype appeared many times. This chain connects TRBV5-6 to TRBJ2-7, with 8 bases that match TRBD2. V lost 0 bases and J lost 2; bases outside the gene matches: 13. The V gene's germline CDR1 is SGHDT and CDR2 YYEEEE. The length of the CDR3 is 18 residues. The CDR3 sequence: CASSLDFSGGWYPYEQYF. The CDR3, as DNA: TGTGCCAGCAGCTTGGATTTTTCGGGAGGGTGGTATCCCTACGAGCAGTACTTC.

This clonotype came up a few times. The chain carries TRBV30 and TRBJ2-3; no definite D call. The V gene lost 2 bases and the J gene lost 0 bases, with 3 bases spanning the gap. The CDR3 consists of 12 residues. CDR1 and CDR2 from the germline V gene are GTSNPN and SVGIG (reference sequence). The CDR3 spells CAWSYSTDTQYF. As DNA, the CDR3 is TGTGCCTGGAGTTATAGCACAGATACGCAGTATTTT.

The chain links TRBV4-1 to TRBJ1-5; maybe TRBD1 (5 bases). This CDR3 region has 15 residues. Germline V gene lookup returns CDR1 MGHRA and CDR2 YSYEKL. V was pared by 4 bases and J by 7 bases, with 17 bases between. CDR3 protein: CASSRLQGLGQPQHF. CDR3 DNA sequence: TGCGCCAGCAGCCGGTTGCAGGGTTTGGGGCAGCCCCAGCATTTT.

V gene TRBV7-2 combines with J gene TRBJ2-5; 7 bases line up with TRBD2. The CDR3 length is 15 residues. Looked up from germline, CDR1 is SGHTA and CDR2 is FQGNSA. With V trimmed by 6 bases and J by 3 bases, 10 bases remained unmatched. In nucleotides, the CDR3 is TGTGCCAGCAGGAAAAGCGGGACCACCAAAGAGACCCAGTACTTC. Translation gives CASRKSGTTKETQYF.

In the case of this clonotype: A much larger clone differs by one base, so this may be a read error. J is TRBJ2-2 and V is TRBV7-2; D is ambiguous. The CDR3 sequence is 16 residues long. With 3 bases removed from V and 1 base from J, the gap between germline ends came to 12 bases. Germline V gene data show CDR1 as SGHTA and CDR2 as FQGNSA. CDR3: CASSLEPGMNTGELFF. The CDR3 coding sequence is TGTGCCAGCAGCTTGGAGCCAGGAATGAACACCGGGGAGCTGTTTTTT.

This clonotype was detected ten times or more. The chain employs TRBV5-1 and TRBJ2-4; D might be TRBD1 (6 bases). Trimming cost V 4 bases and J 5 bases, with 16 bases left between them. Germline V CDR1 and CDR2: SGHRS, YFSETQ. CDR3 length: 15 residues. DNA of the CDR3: TGCGCCAGCAGCCCAAACCCAAGACAGGAAAACATTCAGTACTTC. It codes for CASSPNPRQENIQYF.

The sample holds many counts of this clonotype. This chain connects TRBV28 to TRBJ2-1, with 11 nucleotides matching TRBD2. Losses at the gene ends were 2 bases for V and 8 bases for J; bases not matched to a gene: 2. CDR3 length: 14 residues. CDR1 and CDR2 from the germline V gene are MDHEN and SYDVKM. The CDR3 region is CASSLTSGRDEQFF. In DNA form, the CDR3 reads TGTGCCAGCAGTTTAACTAGCGGGAGAGATGAGCAGTTCTTC.

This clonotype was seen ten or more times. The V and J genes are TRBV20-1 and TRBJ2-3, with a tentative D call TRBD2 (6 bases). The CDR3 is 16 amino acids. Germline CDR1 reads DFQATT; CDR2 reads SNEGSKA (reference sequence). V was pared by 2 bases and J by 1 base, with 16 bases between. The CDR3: CSARPNGGGGTDTQYF. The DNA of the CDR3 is TGCAGTGCTAGACCGAACGGGGGTGGAGGCACAGATACGCAGTATTTT.

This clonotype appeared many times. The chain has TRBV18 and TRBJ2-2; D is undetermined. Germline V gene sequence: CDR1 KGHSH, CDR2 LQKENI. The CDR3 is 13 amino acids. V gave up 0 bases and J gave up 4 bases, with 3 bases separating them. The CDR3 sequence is CASSPPGTGELFF. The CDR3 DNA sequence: TGTGCCAGCTCACCACCAGGCACCGGGGAGCTGTTTTTT.

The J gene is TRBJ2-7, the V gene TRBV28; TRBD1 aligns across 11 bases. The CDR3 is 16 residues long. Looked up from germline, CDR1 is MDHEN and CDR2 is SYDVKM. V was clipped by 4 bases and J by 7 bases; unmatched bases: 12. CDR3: CASSSGAGTGGREQYF. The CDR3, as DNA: TGTGCCAGCAGTTCCGGCGCCGGGACAGGGGGGCGGGAGCAGTACTTC.

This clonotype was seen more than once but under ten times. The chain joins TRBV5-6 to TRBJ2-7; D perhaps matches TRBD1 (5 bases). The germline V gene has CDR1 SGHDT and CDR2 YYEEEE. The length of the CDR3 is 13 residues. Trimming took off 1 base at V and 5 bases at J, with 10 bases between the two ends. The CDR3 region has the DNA TGTGCCAGCAGCTTGCCAGGGAACAACGAGCAGTACTTC. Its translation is CASSLPGNNEQYF.

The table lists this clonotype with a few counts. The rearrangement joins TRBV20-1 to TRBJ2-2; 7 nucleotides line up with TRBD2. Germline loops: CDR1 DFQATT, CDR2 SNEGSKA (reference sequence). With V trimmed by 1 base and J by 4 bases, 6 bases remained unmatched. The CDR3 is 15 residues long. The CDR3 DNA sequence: TGCAGTGCTAGAGGGGGCGGACTAGTCACCGGGGAGCTGTTTTTT. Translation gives CSARGGGLVTGELFF.

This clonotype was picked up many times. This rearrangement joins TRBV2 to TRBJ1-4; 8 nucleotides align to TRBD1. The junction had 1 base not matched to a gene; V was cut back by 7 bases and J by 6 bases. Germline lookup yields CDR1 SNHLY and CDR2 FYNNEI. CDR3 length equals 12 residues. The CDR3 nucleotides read TGTGCCAGCAAGGACAGGGATGAAAAACTGTTTTTT. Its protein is CASKDRDEKLFF.

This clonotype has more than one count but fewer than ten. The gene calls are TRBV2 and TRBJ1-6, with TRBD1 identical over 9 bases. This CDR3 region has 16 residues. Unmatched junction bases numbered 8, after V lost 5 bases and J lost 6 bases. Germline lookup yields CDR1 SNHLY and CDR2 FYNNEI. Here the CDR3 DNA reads TGTGCCAGCAGTATTCCCGGGACAGGGCCTAATTCACCCCTCCACTTT. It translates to CASSIPGTGPNSPLHF.

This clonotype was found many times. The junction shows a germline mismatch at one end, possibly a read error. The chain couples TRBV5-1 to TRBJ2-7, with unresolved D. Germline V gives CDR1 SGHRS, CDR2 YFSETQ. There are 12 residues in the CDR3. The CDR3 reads CASSLSTYEQYF. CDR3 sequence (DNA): TGTGCCAGCAGTTTAAGCACCTACGAGCAGTACTTC.

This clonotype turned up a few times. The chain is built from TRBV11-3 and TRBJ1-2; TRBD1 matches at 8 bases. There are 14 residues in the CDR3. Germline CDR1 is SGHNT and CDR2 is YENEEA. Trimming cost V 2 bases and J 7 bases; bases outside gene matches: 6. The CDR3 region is CASSLYRGYGGYTF. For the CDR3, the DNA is TGTGCCAGCAGCTTATACAGGGGGTATGGTGGCTACACCTTC.

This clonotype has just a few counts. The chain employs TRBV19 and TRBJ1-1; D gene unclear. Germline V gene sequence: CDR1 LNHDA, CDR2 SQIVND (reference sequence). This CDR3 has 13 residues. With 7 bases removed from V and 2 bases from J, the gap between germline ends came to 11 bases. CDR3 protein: CASTSGRNTEAFF. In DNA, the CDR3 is TGTGCCAGTACGAGCGGAAGAAACACTGAAGCTTTCTTT.

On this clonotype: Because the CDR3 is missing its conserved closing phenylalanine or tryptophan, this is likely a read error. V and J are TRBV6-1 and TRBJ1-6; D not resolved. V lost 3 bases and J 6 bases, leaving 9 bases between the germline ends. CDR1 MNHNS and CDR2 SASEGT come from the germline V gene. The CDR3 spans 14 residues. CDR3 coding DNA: TGTGCCAGCAGTGATTTTCTCGGTAATTCACCCCTCCACGTT. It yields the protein CASSDFLGNSPLHV.

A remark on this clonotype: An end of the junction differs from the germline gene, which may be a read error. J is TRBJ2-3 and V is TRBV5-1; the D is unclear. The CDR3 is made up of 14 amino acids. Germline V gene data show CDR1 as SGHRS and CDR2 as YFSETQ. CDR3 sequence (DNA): TGCGCCAGCAACTTGTCCTCTAGCACAGATACGCAGTATTTT. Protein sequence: CASNLSSSTDTQYF.

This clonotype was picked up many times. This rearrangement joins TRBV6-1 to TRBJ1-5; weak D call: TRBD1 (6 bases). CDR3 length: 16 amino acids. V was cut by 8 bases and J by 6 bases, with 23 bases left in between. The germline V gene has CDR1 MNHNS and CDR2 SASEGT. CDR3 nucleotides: TGTGCCAGCGGCCGAGTCACAGGGCTAAAAGCTCAGCCCCAGCATTTT. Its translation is CASGRVTGLKAQPQHF.

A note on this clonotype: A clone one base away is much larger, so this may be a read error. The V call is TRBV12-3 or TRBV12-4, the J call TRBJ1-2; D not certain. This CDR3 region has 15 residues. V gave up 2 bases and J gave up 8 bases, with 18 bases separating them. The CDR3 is CASSLRFYALRGYTF. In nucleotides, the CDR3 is TGTGCCAGCAGTTTAAGGTTTTACGCCCTGAGAGGCTACACCTTC.